The sequence of this TCR beta chain was determined in a study of T cell repertoires in cytomegalovirus infection. Study background: Carrying CMV and the relevant HLA type showed in public TCR beta signatures. Study results and limitations: Identification of carriers of CMV plus the relevant HLA was performed using cumulative public TCR beta family frequency. The response measured ex vivo was dominated by TCR beta clonotypes (HLA-C-restricted and CMV-specific).

The CDR3 spans 15 residues. Germline CDR1 is SGHTA and CDR2 is FQGNSA. V was pared by 2 bases and J by 3 bases, with 14 bases between. TCRdb reanalysed the reads using MiXCR and keeps one entry per CDR3 protein. The table has around 270,000 distinct CDR3 sequences, 9.1% seen once. In regard to this clonotype: Its antigen is unknown.

This receptor was taken from a human donor in good health (CMV status not recorded). Some clones in this sample may be carry-over from other donors' samples. The genes are TRBV7-2 and TRBJ2-7; maybe TRBD2 (7 bases). The sequencing input was PBMCs. The CDR3 nucleotides read TGTGCCAGCAGCTTAACAGGGACTAAAGTCTACGAGCAGTACTTC. This gives the protein CASSLTGTKVYEQYF.